The 27 T cell receptor gamma chains given below trace back to one sample, sequenced in a study of Vδ1+ human thymocytes. Their cognate antigens are unknown. Whole-study results and caveats: Thymic TRG and TRD repertoires appeared highly polyclonal, with Gaussian CDR3 length distributions.

RNA was extracted from the cells and then reverse transcribed. Multiplex PCR used pooled V-gene forward primers and a constant-region reverse primer to amplify CDR3s. TCRdb reran clone calling via CATT on the multiplex PCR reads. Of tens of thousands of gamma-chain clones listed, 20% are singletons. The sample was Vdelta1+ gamma-delta thymocytes from the thymus. Regarding subset: FACS-sorted CD3+ TCRalphabeta- TCRVdelta1+ TCRVdelta2- thymocytes. The source is a girl under three years old who had congenital heart surgery.

This chain links TRGV8 with TRGJ1 or TRGJ2. The CDR3 extends over 10 amino acids. Germline V gives CDR1 VENAVY, CDR2 YDSYNSRV. V lost 2 bases and J lost 11; bases outside the gene matches: 3. The CDR3: CATWDKQKLF. DNA of the CDR3: TGTGCCACCTGGGATAAACAGAAACTCTTT.

This clone has a handful of counts. Distinct nucleotide sequences in the sample also encode this CDR3. The chain links TRGV2 to TRGJP2. Germline assignment: CDR1 EGSNGY and CDR2 YDSYNSKV. The CDR3 loop spans 16 amino acids. J lost 3 bases, V lost 0 bases, and 7 bases had no gene match. The CDR3 DNA reads TGTGCCACCTGGGACGGGCTTGGGGGTAGTGATTGGATCAAGACGTTT. Translating gives CATWDGLGGSDWIKTF.

The chain uses TRGV3 and TRGJ1 or TRGJ2. V gave up 2 bases and J gave up 9 bases; unmatched junction bases: 4. The CDR3 sequence is 11 residues long. Germline CDR1 is VTNTFY and CDR2 is YDVSTARD (reference sequence). The CDR3 protein is CATWDKPKKLF. Here the CDR3 DNA reads TGTGCCACCTGGGACAAGCCTAAGAAACTCTTT.

As to this clone: Other nucleotide sequences in the sample specify the same CDR3. This chain connects TRGV3 to TRGJ1 or TRGJ2. Germline V gene data show CDR1 as VTNTFY and CDR2 as YDVSTARD (reference sequence). V trimming: 0 bases; J trimming: 4 bases; junction bases outside the gene matches: 6. This CDR3 has 14 amino acids. The CDR3 is CATWDRPPYYKKLF. CDR3 coding DNA: TGTGCCACCTGGGACAGGCCCCCCTATTATAAGAAACTCTTT.

This clone was observed a handful of times. The chain joins TRGV2 to TRGJ1 or TRGJ2. CDR1 EGSNGY and CDR2 YDSYNSKV come from the germline V gene. Losses at the gene ends were 9 bases for V and 8 bases for J; bases not matched to a gene: 10. This CDR3 is built from 11 residues. The CDR3 DNA sequence: TGTGCCACCGACTCCCCCCATAAGAAACTCTTT. Its translation: CATDSPHKKLF.

The J gene is TRGJ1 or TRGJ2, the V gene TRGV8. The ends lost 5 bases at V and 5 bases at J; junction bases unmatched: 6. The CDR3 sequence is 12 residues long. Germline-derived CDR1 and CDR2 are VENAVY and YDSYNSRV. CDR3 amino acids: CATWVYDYKKLF. The CDR3 coding sequence is TGTGCCACCTGGGTTTATGATTATAAGAAACTCTTT.

The chain carries TRGV8 and TRGJ1 or TRGJ2. Germline trimming cut 3 bases from V and 4 bases from J; bases unmatched to any gene: 6. The CDR3 has 13 residues. Germline assignment: CDR1 VENAVY and CDR2 YDSYNSRV. This CDR3 is CATWDEGYYKKLF. DNA of the CDR3: TGTGCCACCTGGGATGAGGGCTATTATAAGAAACTCTTT.

This clone was found a few times. The chain is built from TRGV2 and TRGJ1 or TRGJ2. Unmatched junction bases numbered 10, after V lost 5 bases and J lost 3 bases. This CDR3 comprises 14 residues. CDR1 is EGSNGY, CDR2 YDSYNSKV, per germline. DNA of the CDR3: TGTGCCACCTGGGCCCGCGGGCTTTATTATAAGAAACTCTTT. Translating gives CATWARGLYYKKLF.

The chain carries TRGV4 and TRGJ1 or TRGJ2. The length of the CDR3 is 14 residues. CDR1 is EGSTGY and CDR2 is YDSYTSSV in the germline V gene. The ends lost 2 bases at V and 7 bases at J; junction bases unmatched: 11. The CDR3 is CATWDVKHQYKKLF. The CDR3 nucleotides are TGTGCCACCTGGGATGTAAAGCATCAGTATAAGAAACTCTTT.

The chain combines TRGV9 with TRGJ1 or TRGJ2. V trimming: 0 bases; J trimming: 6 bases; junction bases outside the gene matches: 11. CDR3 length: 15 amino acids. Germline V CDR1 and CDR2: GITISATS, ISYDGTV (reference sequence). CDR3 sequence reads: CALWEVTPWGYKKLF. CDR3 DNA sequence: TGTGCCTTGTGGGAGGTGACCCCCTGGGGTTATAAGAAACTCTTT.

Concerning this clone itself: Other DNA sequences in the sample encode the same CDR3. The chain joins TRGV4 to TRGJ1 or TRGJ2. The CDR3 is 15 amino acids. Germline loops: CDR1 EGSTGY, CDR2 YDSYTSSV. The V segment lost 0 bases and the J segment 0 bases; nucleotides outside the gene matches: 5. The CDR3 nucleotides read TGTGCCACCTGGGATGGGCCTATGAATTATTATAAGAAACTCTTT. It is translated as CATWDGPMNYYKKLF.

The V call is TRGV4, the J call TRGJ1 or TRGJ2. Germline V lookup: CDR1 EGSTGY, CDR2 YDSYTSSV. The ends lost 0 bases at V and 6 bases at J; junction bases unmatched: 8. The CDR3 covers 14 residues. CDR3 amino acids: CATWDGPKSYKKLF. CDR3 DNA sequence: TGTGCCACCTGGGATGGGCCGAAGAGTTATAAGAAACTCTTT.

The sample holds a few counts of this clone. The V gene is TRGV5, the J gene TRGJ1 or TRGJ2. V lost 1 base, J lost 9 bases, and 3 bases stayed unmatched. The germline CDR1 and CDR2 sequences are VINAFY and YDVSNSKD. The CDR3 loop spans 11 amino acids. CDR3 in amino acids: CATWDSGKKLF. The CDR3 nucleotides are TGTGCCACCTGGGACAGTGGTAAGAAACTCTTT.

Remarks on this clone: Other DNA variants within this sample encode the same CDR3. J is TRGJ1 or TRGJ2 and V is TRGV4. V lost 0 bases, J lost 4 bases, and 6 bases stayed unmatched. The CDR3 is 14 amino acids. The V gene's germline CDR1 is EGSTGY and CDR2 YDSYTSSV. The chain's CDR3 is CATWDGRQYYKKLF. DNA for the CDR3: TGTGCCACCTGGGATGGGCGGCAGTATTATAAGAAACTCTTT.

This clone was counted a few times. The same CDR3 can be traced to other DNA sequences in this sample. This chain connects TRGV2 to TRGJ1 or TRGJ2. The CDR3 has 13 amino acids. The ends lost 3 bases at V and 6 bases at J; junction bases unmatched: 8. CDR1 is EGSNGY, CDR2 YDSYNSKV, per germline. DNA for the CDR3: TGTGCCACCTGGGACCGCGCAGGTTATAAGAAACTCTTT. Its protein product is CATWDRAGYKKLF.

The gene calls are TRGV2 and TRGJ1 or TRGJ2. This CDR3 spans 16 amino acids. The V segment lost 0 bases and the J segment 0 bases; nucleotides outside the gene matches: 8. CDR1 is EGSNGY, CDR2 YDSYNSKV, per germline. CDR3 DNA: TGTGCCACCTGGGACGGGCCCAAATCGAATTATTATAAGAAACTCTTT. Translation: CATWDGPKSNYYKKLF.

This clone was seen a handful of times. Other DNA sequences in this specimen translate into the identical CDR3. This chain uses TRGV2 with TRGJ1 or TRGJ2. V was clipped by 0 bases and J by 5 bases; unmatched bases: 4. CDR3 size: 13 residues. CDR1 is EGSNGY and CDR2 is YDSYNSKV in the germline V gene. CDR3 DNA sequence: TGTGCCACCTGGGACGGGTCCGATTATAAGAAACTCTTT. It specifies CATWDGSDYKKLF.

This clone was observed at least ten times. Compared with germline, one end of the junction differs, possibly owing to a read error. The J gene is TRGJ1 or TRGJ2, the V gene TRGV9. The CDR3 is 10 amino acids. The germline gives CDR1 GITISATS, CDR2 ISYDGTV (reference sequence). CDR3 sequence (DNA): TGTGCCTTGTGGGAGGGACGCATGGTCTTT. Amino acid sequence: CALWEGRMVF.

This clone was counted a few times. V gene TRGV3 combines with J gene TRGJP2. The CDR3 is made up of 14 amino acids. CDR1 and CDR2 (germline): VTNTFY, YDVSTARD (reference sequence). Trimming at V came to 0 bases and at J to 6 bases, leaving 4 bases not matched to a gene. The DNA for the CDR3 is TGTGCCACCTGGGACAGGGTCGGTGATTGGATCAAGACGTTT. It is translated as CATWDRVGDWIKTF.

The rearrangement joins TRGV4 to TRGJ1 or TRGJ2. V trimming: 0 bases; J trimming: 8 bases; junction bases outside the gene matches: 13. The CDR3 loop spans 15 amino acids. Per germline, CDR1 EGSTGY and CDR2 YDSYTSSV. CDR3 sequence: CATWDGPLDSNKKLF. CDR3 sequence (DNA): TGTGCCACCTGGGATGGGCCGCTTGATAGTAATAAGAAACTCTTT.

This clone occurred a few times. The rearrangement links TRGV3 to TRGJ1 or TRGJ2. The CDR3 length is 14 residues. The germline V gene encodes CDR1 VTNTFY and CDR2 YDVSTARD (reference sequence). Losses at the gene ends were 3 bases for V and 8 bases for J; bases not matched to a gene: 13. Here the CDR3 DNA reads TGTGCCACCTGGGACCACGGAGCGATTAATAAGAAACTCTTT. It codes for CATWDHGAINKKLF.

Only a few counts were recorded for this clone. This chain links TRGV9 with TRGJ1 or TRGJ2. V lost 4 bases and J lost 10; bases outside the gene matches: 13. Germline lookup yields CDR1 GITISATS and CDR2 ISYDGTV (reference sequence). This CDR3 spans 13 amino acids. This chain's CDR3 is CALWDSIEGKKLF. CDR3 in DNA: TGTGCCTTGTGGGACTCTATCGAGGGGAAGAAACTCTTT.

This clone occurred a few times. This likely traces to a read error, being one base from a far larger clone. The same CDR3 is also encoded by other DNA sequences in this sample. The chain joins TRGV2 to TRGJP2. The CDR3 covers 13 residues. Unmatched junction bases numbered 2, after V lost 1 base and J lost 6 bases. The germline gives CDR1 EGSNGY, CDR2 YDSYNSKV. The CDR3 reads CATWDGRDWIKTF. CDR3 bases: TGTGCCACCTGGGACGGTCGTGATTGGATCAAGACGTTT.

This chain connects TRGV9 to TRGJ1 or TRGJ2. The ends lost 3 bases at V and 5 bases at J; junction bases unmatched: 10. This CDR3 has 14 amino acids. CDR1 and CDR2 (germline): GITISATS, ISYDGTV (reference sequence). CDR3 DNA: TGTGCCTTGTGGGAGTCGCCTTCTAATTATAAGAAACTCTTT. Residues: CALWESPSNYKKLF.

V gene TRGV4 combines with J gene TRGJ1 or TRGJ2. Germline CDR1 reads EGSTGY; CDR2 reads YDSYTSSV. Trimming cost V 0 bases and J 10 bases; bases outside gene matches: 15. The CDR3 is 15 residues long. CDR3 DNA sequence: TGTGCCACCTGGGATGGGAAAGGGAGGACCTTAAAGAAACTCTTT. Residues: CATWDGKGRTLKKLF.

The chain joins TRGV2 to TRGJP2. The germline gives CDR1 EGSNGY, CDR2 YDSYNSKV. J was trimmed by 12 bases and V by 0 bases; bases with no gene match: 7. The CDR3 spans 13 residues. The CDR3 loop is CATWDGHRRIKTF. The CDR3, as DNA: TGTGCCACCTGGGACGGGCACAGGCGGATCAAGACGTTT.

This clone is classed as medium-sized. The sample has other DNA sequences that encode this CDR3 too. The V and J genes are TRGV4 and TRGJ1 or TRGJ2. Germline lookup yields CDR1 EGSTGY and CDR2 YDSYTSSV. The CDR3 contains 12 residues. The ends lost 2 bases at V and 4 bases at J; junction bases unmatched: 2. The CDR3 reads CATWDAYYKKLF. CDR3 nucleotide sequence: TGTGCCACCTGGGATGCGTATTATAAGAAACTCTTT.